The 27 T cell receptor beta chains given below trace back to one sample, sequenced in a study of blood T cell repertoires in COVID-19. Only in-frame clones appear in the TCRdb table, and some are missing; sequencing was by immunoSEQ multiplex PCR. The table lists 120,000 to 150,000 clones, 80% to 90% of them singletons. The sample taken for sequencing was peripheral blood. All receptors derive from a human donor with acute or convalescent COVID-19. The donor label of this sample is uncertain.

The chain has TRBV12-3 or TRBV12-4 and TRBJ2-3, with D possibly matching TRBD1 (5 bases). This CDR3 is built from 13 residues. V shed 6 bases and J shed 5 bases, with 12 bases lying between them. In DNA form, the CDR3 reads TGTGCCAGCAGATCCACAGGCGTAGATACGCAGTATTTT. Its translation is CASRSTGVDTQYF.

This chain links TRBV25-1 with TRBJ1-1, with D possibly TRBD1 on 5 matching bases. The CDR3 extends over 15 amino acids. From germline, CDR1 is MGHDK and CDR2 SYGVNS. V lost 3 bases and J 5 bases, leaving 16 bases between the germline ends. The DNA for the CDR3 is TGTGCCAGCAGTGACCACGTCGGGGGGGAAACTGAAGCTTTCTTT. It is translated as CASSDHVGGETEAFF.

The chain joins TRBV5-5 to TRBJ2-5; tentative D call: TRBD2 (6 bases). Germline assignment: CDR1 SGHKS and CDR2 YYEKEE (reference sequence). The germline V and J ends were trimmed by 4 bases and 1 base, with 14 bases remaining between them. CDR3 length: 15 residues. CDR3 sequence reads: CASSIRWDFQETQYF. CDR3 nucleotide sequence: TGTGCCAGCAGCATACGTTGGGACTTCCAAGAGACCCAGTACTTC.

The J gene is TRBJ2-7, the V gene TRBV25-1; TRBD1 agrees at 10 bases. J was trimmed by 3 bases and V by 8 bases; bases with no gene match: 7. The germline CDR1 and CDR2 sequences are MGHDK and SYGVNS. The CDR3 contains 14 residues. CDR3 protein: CASGVDRGHYEQYF. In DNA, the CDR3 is TGTGCCAGCGGGGTCGACAGGGGGCACTACGAGCAGTACTTC.

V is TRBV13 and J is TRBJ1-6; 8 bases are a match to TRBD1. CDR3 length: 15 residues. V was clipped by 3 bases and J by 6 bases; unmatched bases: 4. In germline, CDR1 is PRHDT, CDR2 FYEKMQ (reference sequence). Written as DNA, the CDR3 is TGTGCCAGCAGCTTGAGGACAGGGATTAATTCACCCCTCCACTTT. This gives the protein CASSLRTGINSPLHF.

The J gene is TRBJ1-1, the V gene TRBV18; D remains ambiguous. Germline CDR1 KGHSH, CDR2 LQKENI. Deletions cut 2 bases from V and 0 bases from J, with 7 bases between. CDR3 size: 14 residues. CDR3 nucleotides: TGTGCCAGCTCACCAACTCAGGTGAACACTGAAGCTTTCTTT. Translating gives CASSPTQVNTEAFF.

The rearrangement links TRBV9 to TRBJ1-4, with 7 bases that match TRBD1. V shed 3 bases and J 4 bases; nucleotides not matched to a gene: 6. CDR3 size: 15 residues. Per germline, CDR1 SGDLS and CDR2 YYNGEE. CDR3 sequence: CASSGSGTVNEKLFF. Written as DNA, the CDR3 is TGTGCCAGCAGCGGTTCCGGGACAGTTAATGAAAAACTGTTTTTT. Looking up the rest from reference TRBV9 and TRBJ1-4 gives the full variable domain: DSGVTQTPKHLITATGQRVTLRCSPRSGDLSVYWYQQSLDQGLQFLIQYYNGEERAKGNILERFSAQQFPDLHSELNLSSLELGDSALYFCASSGSGTVNEKLFFGSGTQLSVL.

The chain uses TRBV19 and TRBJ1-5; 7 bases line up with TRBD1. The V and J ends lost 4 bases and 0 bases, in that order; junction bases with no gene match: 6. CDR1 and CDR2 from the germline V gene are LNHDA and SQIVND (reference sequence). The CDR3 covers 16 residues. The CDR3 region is CASSTPGQYSNQPQHF. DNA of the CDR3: TGTGCCAGTAGTACCCCGGGACAGTATAGCAATCAGCCCCAGCATTTT.

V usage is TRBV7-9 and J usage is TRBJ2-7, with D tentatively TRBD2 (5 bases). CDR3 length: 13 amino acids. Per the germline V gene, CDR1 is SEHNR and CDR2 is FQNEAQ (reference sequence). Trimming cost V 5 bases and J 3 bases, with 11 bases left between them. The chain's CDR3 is CASSRGGLYEQYF. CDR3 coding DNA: TGTGCCAGCAGCAGAGGAGGCCTCTACGAGCAGTACTTC.

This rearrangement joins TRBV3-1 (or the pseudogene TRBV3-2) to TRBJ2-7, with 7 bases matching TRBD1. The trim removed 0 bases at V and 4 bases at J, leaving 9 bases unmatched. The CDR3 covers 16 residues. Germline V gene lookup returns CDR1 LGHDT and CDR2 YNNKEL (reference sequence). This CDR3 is CASSQDDDRVVYEQYF. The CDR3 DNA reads TGTGCCAGCAGCCAAGATGACGACAGGGTGGTGTACGAGCAGTACTTC.

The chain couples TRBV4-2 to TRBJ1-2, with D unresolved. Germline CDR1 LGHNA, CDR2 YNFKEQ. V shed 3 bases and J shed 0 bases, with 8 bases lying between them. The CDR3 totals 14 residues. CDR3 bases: TGTGCCAGCAGCCATGAACAGACTAACTATGGCTACACCTTC. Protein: CASSHEQTNYGYTF.

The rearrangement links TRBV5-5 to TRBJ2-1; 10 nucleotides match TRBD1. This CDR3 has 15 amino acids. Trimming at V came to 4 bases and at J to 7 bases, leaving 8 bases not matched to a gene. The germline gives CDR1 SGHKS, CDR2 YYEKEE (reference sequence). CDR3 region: CASSVRDRGGNEQFF. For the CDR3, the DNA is TGTGCCAGCAGCGTCCGGGACAGGGGAGGTAATGAGCAGTTCTTC. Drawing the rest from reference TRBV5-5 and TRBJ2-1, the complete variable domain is DAGVTQSPTHLIKTRGQQVTLRCSPISGHKSVSWYQQVLGQGPQFIFQYYEKEERGRGNFPDRFSARQFPNYSSELNVNALLLGDSALYLCASSVRDRGGNEQFFGPGTRLTVL.

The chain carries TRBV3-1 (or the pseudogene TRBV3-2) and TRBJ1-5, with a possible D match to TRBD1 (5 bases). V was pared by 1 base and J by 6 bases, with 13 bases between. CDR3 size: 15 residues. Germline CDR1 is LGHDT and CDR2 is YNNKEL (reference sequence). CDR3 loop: CASSQGGQGSQPQHF. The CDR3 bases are TGTGCCAGCAGCCAAGGTGGGCAGGGAAGTCAGCCCCAGCATTTT.

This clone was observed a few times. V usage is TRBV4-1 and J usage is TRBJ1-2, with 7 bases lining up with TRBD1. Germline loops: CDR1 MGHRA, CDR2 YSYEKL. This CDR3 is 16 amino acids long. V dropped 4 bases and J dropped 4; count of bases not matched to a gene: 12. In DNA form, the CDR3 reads TGCGCCAGCAGCCTCTCGAGACAGGGTCTCGGCTATGGCTACACCTTC. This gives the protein CASSLSRQGLGYGYTF.

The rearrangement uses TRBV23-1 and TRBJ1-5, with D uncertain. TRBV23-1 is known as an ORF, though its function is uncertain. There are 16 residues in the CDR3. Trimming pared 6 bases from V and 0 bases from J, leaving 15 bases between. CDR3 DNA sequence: TGCGCCAGCAGCCCACGAGGAGTTTATAGCAATCAGCCCCAGCATTTT. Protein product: CASSPRGVYSNQPQHF.

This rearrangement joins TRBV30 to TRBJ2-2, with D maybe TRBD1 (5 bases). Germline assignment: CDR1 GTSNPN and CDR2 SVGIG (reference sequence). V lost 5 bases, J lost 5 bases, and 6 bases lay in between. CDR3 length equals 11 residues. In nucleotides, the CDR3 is TGTGCCTGGCAGGGAACCGGGGAGCTGTTTTTT. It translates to CAWQGTGELFF. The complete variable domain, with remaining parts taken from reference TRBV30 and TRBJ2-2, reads SQTIHQWPATLVQPVGSPLSLECTVEGTSNPNLYWYRQAAGRGLQLLFYSVGIGQISSEVPQNLSASRPQDRQFILSSKKLLLSDSGFYLCAWQGTGELFFGEGSRLTVL.

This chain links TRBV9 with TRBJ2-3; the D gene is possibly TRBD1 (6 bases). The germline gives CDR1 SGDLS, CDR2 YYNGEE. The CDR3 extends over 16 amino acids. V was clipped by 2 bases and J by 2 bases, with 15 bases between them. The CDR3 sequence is CASSVLQGFFTDTQYF. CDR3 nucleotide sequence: TGTGCCAGCAGCGTCCTCCAGGGGTTCTTCACAGATACGCAGTATTTT.

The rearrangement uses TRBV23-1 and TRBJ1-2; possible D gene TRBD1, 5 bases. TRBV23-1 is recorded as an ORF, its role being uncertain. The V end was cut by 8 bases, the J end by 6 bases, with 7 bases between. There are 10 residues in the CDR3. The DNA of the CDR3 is TGCGCCAGCGGGGGGGATGGCTACACCTTC. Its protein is CASGGDGYTF.

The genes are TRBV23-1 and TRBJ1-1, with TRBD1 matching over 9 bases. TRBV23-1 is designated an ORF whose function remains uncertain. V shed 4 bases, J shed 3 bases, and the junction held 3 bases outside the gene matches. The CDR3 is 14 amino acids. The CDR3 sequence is CASSPGQGDTEAFF. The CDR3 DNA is TGCGCCAGCAGTCCGGGACAGGGAGACACTGAAGCTTTCTTT.

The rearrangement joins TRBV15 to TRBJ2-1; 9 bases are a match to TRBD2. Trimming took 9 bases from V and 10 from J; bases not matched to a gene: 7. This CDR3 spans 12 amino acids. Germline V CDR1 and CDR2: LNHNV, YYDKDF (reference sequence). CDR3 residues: CATAGGAWEQFF. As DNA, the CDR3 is TGTGCCACGGCGGGGGGGGCTTGGGAGCAGTTCTTC.

The CDR3 protein is CASSLGQAYGYTF. The CDR3 region has the DNA TGTGCCAGCAGCTTAGGTCAGGCCTATGGCTACACCTTC. The gene calls are TRBV11-2 and TRBJ1-2; no firm D call. V was cut by 1 base and J by 4 bases, with 7 bases left in between. The length of the CDR3 is 13 residues. The germline gives CDR1 SGHAT, CDR2 FQNNGV.

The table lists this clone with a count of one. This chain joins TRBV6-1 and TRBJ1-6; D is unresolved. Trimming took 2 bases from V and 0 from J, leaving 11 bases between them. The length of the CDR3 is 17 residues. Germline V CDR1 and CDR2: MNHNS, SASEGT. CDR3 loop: CASSEYLGSSYNSPLHF. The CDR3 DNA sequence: TGTGCCAGCAGTGAATATTTAGGGAGCTCCTATAATTCACCCCTCCACTTT.

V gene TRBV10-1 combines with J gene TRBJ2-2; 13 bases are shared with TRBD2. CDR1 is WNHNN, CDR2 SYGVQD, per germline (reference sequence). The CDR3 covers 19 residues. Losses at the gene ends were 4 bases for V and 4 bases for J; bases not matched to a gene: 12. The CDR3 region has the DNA TGCGCCAGCAGTGGTCCAGGACTAGCGGGGGCCGCGGGCACCGGGGAGCTGTTTTTT. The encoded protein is CASSGPGLAGAAGTGELFF.

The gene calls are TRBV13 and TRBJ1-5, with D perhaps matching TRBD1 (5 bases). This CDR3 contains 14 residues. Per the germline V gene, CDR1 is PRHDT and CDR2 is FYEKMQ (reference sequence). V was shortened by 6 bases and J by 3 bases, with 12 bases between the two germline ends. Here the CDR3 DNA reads TGTGCCAGCAGGCGCAGGGAGGACAATCAGCCCCAGCATTTT. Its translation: CASRRREDNQPQHF.

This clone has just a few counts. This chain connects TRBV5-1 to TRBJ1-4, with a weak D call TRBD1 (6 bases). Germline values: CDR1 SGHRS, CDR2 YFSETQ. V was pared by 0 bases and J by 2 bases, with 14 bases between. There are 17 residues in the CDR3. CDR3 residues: CASSLGITGGTNEKLFF. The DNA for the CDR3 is TGCGCCAGCAGCTTGGGCATTACGGGGGGCACTAATGAAAAACTGTTTTTT.

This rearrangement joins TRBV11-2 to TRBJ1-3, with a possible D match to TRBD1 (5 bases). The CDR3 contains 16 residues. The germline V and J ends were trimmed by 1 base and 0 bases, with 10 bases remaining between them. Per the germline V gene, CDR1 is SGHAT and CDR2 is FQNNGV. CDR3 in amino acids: CASSLGQMLSGNTIYF. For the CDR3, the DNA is TGTGCCAGCAGCTTAGGACAGATGCTCTCTGGAAACACCATATATTTT. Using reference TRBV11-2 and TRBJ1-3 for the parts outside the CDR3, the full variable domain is EAGVAQSPRYKIIEKRQSVAFWCNPISGHATLYWYQQILGQGPKLLIQFQNNGVVDDSQLPKDRFSAERLKGVDSTLKIQPAKLEDSAVYLCASSLGQMLSGNTIYFGEGSWLTVV.

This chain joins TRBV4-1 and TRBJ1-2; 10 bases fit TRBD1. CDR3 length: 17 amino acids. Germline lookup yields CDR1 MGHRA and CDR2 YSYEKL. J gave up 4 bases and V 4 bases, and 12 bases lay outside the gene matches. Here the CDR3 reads CASSLTGTGVGRYGYTF. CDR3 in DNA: TGCGCCAGCAGCCTCACAGGGACAGGGGTAGGCCGCTATGGCTACACCTTC.